Below, 16 T cell receptor beta chains from the same sample are listed, as sequenced in a study of regulatory T cells in long-lasting Graves disease. To make TCR beta libraries, researchers used iRepertoire HTBI primers and Arm-PCR of CDR3 regions. TCRdb ran MiXCR on the multiplex PCR reads and lists one entry per CDR3 protein. Here the sample spans approximately 690,000 distinct CDR3 sequences, approximately 29% being singletons. The time point here: persistent/refractory GD, antithyroid drugs over 5 years with positive TRAb. PBMCs were the source of the RNA used for TCR sequencing. Sequencing used peripheral blood mononuclear cells (PBMCs), obtained when the disease was refractory, from a patient treated with antithyroid drugs. These TCRs come from a female donor with Graves disease.

This clonotype turned up a few times. The V and J genes are TRBV20-1 and TRBJ1-5; 8 bases fit TRBD1. Looked up from germline, CDR1 is DFQATT and CDR2 is SNEGSKA (reference sequence). The V gene end was trimmed by 4 bases and the J gene end by 7 bases; junction bases not matched to a gene: 12. CDR3 length equals 15 residues. CDR3 in DNA: TGCAGTGCTACTGGCCAGCAGGGGGCAGGGCAGCCCCAGCATTTT. Translation: CSATGQQGAGQPQHF.

The chain combines TRBV11-2 with TRBJ2-7; 9 nucleotides align to TRBD1. V lost 4 bases to trimming and J lost 0 bases; unmatched junction nucleotides: 7. The CDR3 covers 16 residues. Germline CDR1 SGHAT, CDR2 FQNNGV. The CDR3 nucleotides read TGTGCCAGCAGCTATCCGGGACAGGGTAGCTCCTACGAGCAGTACTTC. This translates into CASSYPGQGSSYEQYF.

This clonotype has just one count. Mismatch with germline at one junction end may stem from a read error. The chain recombines TRBV28 with TRBJ1-5; tentatively, D is TRBD1 (6 bases). The CDR3 consists of 16 residues. Germline CDR1 reads MDHEN; CDR2 reads SYDVKM. CDR3 region: CASSLTQGLGRQPRHF. As DNA, the CDR3 is TGTGCCAGCAGTTTGACACAGGGATTAGGAAGGCAGCCCCGGCATTTT. The variable domain in full, with the rest retrieved from reference TRBV28 and TRBJ1-5, is DVKVTQSSRYLVKRTGEKVFLECVQDMDHENMFWYRQDPGLGLRLIYFSYDVKMKEKGDIPEGYSVSREKKERFSLILESASTNQTSMYLCASSLTQGLGRQPRHFGDGTRLSIL.

This chain connects TRBV27 to TRBJ2-7; 10 bases map to TRBD1. The junction had 6 bases not matched to a gene; V was cut back by 10 bases and J by 3 bases. This CDR3 is built from 13 residues. The V gene's germline CDR1 is MNHEY and CDR2 SMNVEV (reference sequence). The CDR3 DNA reads as TGTGCCACCGGGACAGGGGTGTTCTACGAGCAGTACTTC. It codes for CATGTGVFYEQYF.

The chain joins TRBV29-1 to TRBJ2-5; the match to TRBD1 covers 8 bases. CDR1 SQVTM and CDR2 ANQGSEA come from the germline V gene. The V gene end was trimmed by 1 base and the J gene end by 2 bases; junction bases not matched to a gene: 0. The CDR3 is 13 amino acids. DNA of the CDR3: TGCAGCGTTGAAGGACAGGGGCAAGAGACCCAGTACTTC. Its translation is CSVEGQGQETQYF.

The sample holds a few counts of this clonotype. The V and J genes are TRBV30 and TRBJ1-1; no definite D call. The CDR3 runs 11 residues. Deletions cut 4 bases from V and 7 bases from J, with 10 bases between. Germline values: CDR1 GTSNPN, CDR2 SVGIG (reference sequence). The CDR3 DNA follows: TGTGCCTGGAAGAAGATGCTTGAAGCTTTCTTT. Translated: CAWKKMLEAFF.

The sample holds a few counts of this clonotype. The chain uses TRBV5-1 and TRBJ1-1, with 7 bases identical to TRBD1. CDR3 size: 13 residues. Per the germline V gene, CDR1 is SGHRS and CDR2 is YFSETQ. Losses at the gene ends were 5 bases for V and 3 bases for J; bases not matched to a gene: 4. CDR3 loop: CASSVRGYTEAFF. CDR3 DNA sequence: TGCGCCAGCAGTGTCAGGGGGTACACTGAAGCTTTCTTT.

The V and J genes are TRBV30 and TRBJ2-7; D is possibly TRBD2 (7 bases). Germline V lookup: CDR1 GTSNPN, CDR2 SVGIG (reference sequence). V was pared by 8 bases and J by 2 bases, with 25 bases between. This CDR3 spans 16 amino acids. CDR3 sequence (DNA): TGTGCCGGATCGGGGGAGGGGGGGAGGACTCCCTACGAGCAGTACTTC. Protein product: CAGSGEGGRTPYEQYF.

This clonotype was observed a single time. The chain uses TRBV7-6 and TRBJ2-3, with 9 bases fitting TRBD2. Germline CDR1 and CDR2: SGHVS and FNYEAQ. The V and J ends lost 4 bases and 1 base, in that order; junction bases with no gene match: 6. CDR3 size: 16 residues. The CDR3 reads CASSSTRTSGTDTQYF. The CDR3 DNA sequence: TGTGCCAGCAGCTCCACCCGGACTAGCGGCACAGATACGCAGTATTTT.

This clonotype turned up a few times. The V gene is TRBV7-9, the J gene TRBJ1-4; 9 bases map to TRBD1. CDR1 and CDR2 from the germline V gene are SEHNR and FQNEAQ (reference sequence). The V segment lost 5 bases and the J segment 12 bases; nucleotides outside the gene matches: 16. The CDR3 has 16 amino acids. The CDR3 sequence: CASSHNRARDRDQLFF. Written as DNA, the CDR3 is TGTGCCAGCAGCCACAACCGAGCCCGGGACAGGGACCAACTGTTTTTT.

The chain is built from TRBV12-3 or TRBV12-4 and TRBJ1-1; D unclear. With 6 bases removed from V and 3 bases from J, the gap between germline ends came to 11 bases. The CDR3 loop spans 13 amino acids. CDR3 in amino acids: CASSDSRDTEAFF. As DNA, the CDR3 is TGTGCCAGCAGCGACTCGAGGGACACTGAAGCTTTCTTT.

This clonotype came up many times. The chain employs TRBV11-1 and TRBJ2-5; D is undetermined. Germline V CDR1 and CDR2: SGHAT, FQDESV (reference sequence). This CDR3 has 12 residues. The V gene lost 6 bases and the J gene lost 7 bases, with 12 bases spanning the gap. The CDR3 DNA is TGTGCCAGCAGTTTCCGTCCCGGGACCCAGTACTTC. It yields the protein CASSFRPGTQYF.

A few counts support this clonotype. The rearrangement uses TRBV2 and TRBJ1-1, with D possibly matching TRBD1 (6 bases). The length of the CDR3 is 17 residues. Germline-derived CDR1 and CDR2 are SNHLY and FYNNEI. Trimming took 6 bases from V and 2 from J, leaving 22 bases between them. CDR3 region: CASRRGRGSHLNTEAFF. Written as DNA, the CDR3 is TGTGCCAGCAGGAGGGGCAGGGGTTCCCACTTAAACACTGAAGCTTTCTTT.

This clonotype appeared many times. This chain uses TRBV28 with TRBJ1-2; D might be TRBD1 (5 bases). There are 13 residues in the CDR3. V gave up 3 bases and J gave up 7 bases, with 12 bases separating them. Germline V gene sequence: CDR1 MDHEN, CDR2 SYDVKM. The CDR3 DNA follows: TGTGCCAGCAGTTTGTTGGGACGGAGTGGCTACACCTTC. It yields the protein CASSLLGRSGYTF.

The table lists this clonotype with a few counts. The V call is TRBV20-1, the J call TRBJ1-1; possibly TRBD1 for D (6 bases). The CDR3 runs to 14 residues. Germline V gene data show CDR1 as DFQATT and CDR2 as SNEGSKA (reference sequence). Trimming took off 3 bases at V and 4 bases at J, with 15 bases between the two ends. The CDR3 sequence is CSASPDAGVTEAFF. The DNA for the CDR3 is TGCAGTGCTAGCCCTGACGCAGGGGTCACTGAAGCTTTCTTT.

The chain joins TRBV11-2 to TRBJ2-2, with D possibly being TRBD2 (7 bases). Germline CDR1 is SGHAT and CDR2 is FQNNGV. The CDR3 is 16 amino acids. V gave up 7 bases and J gave up 0 bases, with 15 bases separating them. CDR3 coding DNA: TGTGCCAGCACCTCCCTGGGGGGGCCGAACACCGGGGAGCTGTTTTTT. It is translated as CASTSLGGPNTGELFF.